Listed here is a single T cell receptor (beta chain). What antigen it recognizes has not been identified. The record has no base qualities; no much larger clone is one base away. This sample is drawn from a study of blood T cell repertoires in COVID-19 (TCRdb year 2020). Regarding the research as a whole: The collaborator samples originated in the United States, Italy and Spain and spanned the acute and convalescent phases of COVID-19. The material from the prospective study consisted of cDNA or gDNA derived from T cells, B-cell-depleted T cells, or PBMCs. The dataset comprised deeply sampled blood TCRbeta repertoires from subjects exposed to, actively infected with, or recovered from COVID-19. The repertoires were released in a freely available public database intended as a resource for research on the immune response to SARS-CoV-2. The samples were drawn from two sources: the first 160 participants of the ongoing ImmuneRACE study, and about 1,300 subjects contributed by 6 global collaborators. The sample metadata nearly always contained a de-identified subject ID, COVID-19 status, age in years and sex. HLA class I and class II types, where available, came from metadata supplied by the sample provider rather than from assay-based typing. General study outcomes and caveats: The quantity of clinical and demographic metadata differed by source and by participant and was supplied without curation.

Inclusive of the bounding cysteine and phenylalanine, the CDR3 is 15 residues long. Of all the DNA, just the CDR3 is kept, 45 bases in frame from base 1. Reading the germline V gene gives CDR1 SQVTM and CDR2 ANQGSEA. The trim is 5 bases for V and 2 bases for J, with a gap of 18 bases between the germline ends. Collaborating institutions collected whole blood in K2EDTA tubes following their own protocols. Collaborator samples were shipped for TCRbeta analysis as frozen whole blood, isolated PBMCs, or DNA extracted from either sample type. The immunoSEQ Assay, a bias-controlled multiplex PCR, was used to amplify TCRbeta CDR3 regions from genomic DNA. In the authors' own workflow: The number of nucleated cells in each sample was estimated from the amplification of reference gene primers within the assay. To quantify the absolute abundance of each unique TCRbeta CDR3 rearrangement, sequence reads were collapsed and filtered. Productive Simpson clonality was computed per sample as the square root of Simpson's diversity index over productive rearrangements. Entries here come from immuneACCESS through TCRdb and include only in-frame sequences with V and J called. Some clones fail to appear in such tables; in the studies checked, an unresolved V gene covers under half of the shortfall, and the cause of the remainder is unknown. From that table come the V and J calls and clone size; the DNA was used to work out D and trimming. For this sample there are fewer than 200,000 clones; around four fifths appear just once. Around 10% of the sample goes to the ten largest clones.

Sequencing used peripheral blood. The sequence was collected from a woman of 80 years or more with active or convalescent COVID-19. The rearranged segments are TRBV29-1 and TRBJ1-1; possibly the D gene is TRBD1, per 5 matching bases. The CDR3 is CSVSQGANFNTEAFF. The nucleotides are TGCAGCGTTAGTCAAGGGGCGAACTTCAACACTGAAGCTTTCTTT.